This T cell receptor beta chain was identified during a study of blood T cells in healthy people across ages. Whole-study results and caveats: It was the long-lived donors that had more naive CD4+ cells and higher diversity than aged donors. Changes seen in expanded clonotypes were possibly confounded by donor CMV status left unknown.

The people who gave samples were healthy Caucasians from Russia, aged roughly 6 to 100. Sample-barcoded 5' priming and a J-beta primer mix drove a second PCR of roughly 7 to 11 cycles. MiXCR, run by TCRdb on the 5' RACE reads, gives a single entry per CDR3 protein. Of 800,000 to 950,000 distinct CDR3 sequences detected, around 48% appear once; the ten largest clones hold 10% to 15%. This CDR3 contains 14 residues. CDR1 is SQVTM, CDR2 ANQGSEA, per germline. V lost 6 bases and J lost 0, with 15 bases in between. This clonotype was seen a handful of times. Its matching antigen is unknown. This TCR was sampled from a man aged 25 to 40 in good health. Sequencing used blood. The chain joins TRBV29-1 to TRBJ2-7, with D perhaps TRBD1 (6 bases). CDR3 bases: TGCAGCGTAAGATACAGGGATTACTCCTACGAGCAGTACTTC. Amino acid sequence: CSVRYRDYSYEQYF.